What follows describes a single TCR beta chain. The entry originates in a study of OX40 agonist ivuxolimab in advanced cancers. Data came from immunoSEQ multiplex PCR; TCRdb stores just in-frame clones and leaves some out. The data contain tens of thousands of clones, around nine tenths of them singletons. This CDR3 contains 13 residues. Per germline, CDR1 SGHNT and CDR2 YENEEA. The germline V and J ends were trimmed by 3 bases and 0 bases, with 3 bases remaining between them. The sequenced sample was CD4+ or CD8+ T cells sorted from blood, obtained in a trial of the OX40 agonist ivuxolimab. The TCR comes from an adult with an advanced solid tumor such as melanoma, head and neck, liver or kidney cancer. The chain employs TRBV11-3 and TRBJ1-5; D is ambiguous. Here the CDR3 DNA reads TGTGCCAGCAGCTTTGGTAGCAATCAGCCCCAGCATTTT. Amino acid sequence: CASSFGSNQPQHF. Full variable domain (missing parts from reference TRBV11-3 and TRBJ1-5): EAGVVQSPRYKIIEKKQPVAFWCNPISGHNTLYWYLQNLGQGPELLIRYENEEAVDDSQLPKDRFSAERLKGVDSTLKIQPAELGDSAVYLCASSFGSNQPQHFGDGTRLSIL.